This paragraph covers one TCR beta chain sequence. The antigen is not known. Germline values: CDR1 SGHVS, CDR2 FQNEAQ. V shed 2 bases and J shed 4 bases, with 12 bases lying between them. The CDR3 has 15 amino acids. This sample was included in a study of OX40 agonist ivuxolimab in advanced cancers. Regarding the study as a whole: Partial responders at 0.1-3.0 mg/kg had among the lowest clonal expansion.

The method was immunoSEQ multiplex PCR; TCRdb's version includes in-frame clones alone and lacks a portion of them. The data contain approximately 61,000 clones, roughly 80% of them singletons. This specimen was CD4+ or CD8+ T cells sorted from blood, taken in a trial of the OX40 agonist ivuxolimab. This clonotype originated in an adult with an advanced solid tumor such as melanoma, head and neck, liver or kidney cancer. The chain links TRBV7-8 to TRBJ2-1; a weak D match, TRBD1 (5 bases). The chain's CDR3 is CASSLRGHVYNEQFF. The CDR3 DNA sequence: TGTGCCAGCAGCTTAAGGGGTCATGTTTACAATGAGCAGTTCTTC.